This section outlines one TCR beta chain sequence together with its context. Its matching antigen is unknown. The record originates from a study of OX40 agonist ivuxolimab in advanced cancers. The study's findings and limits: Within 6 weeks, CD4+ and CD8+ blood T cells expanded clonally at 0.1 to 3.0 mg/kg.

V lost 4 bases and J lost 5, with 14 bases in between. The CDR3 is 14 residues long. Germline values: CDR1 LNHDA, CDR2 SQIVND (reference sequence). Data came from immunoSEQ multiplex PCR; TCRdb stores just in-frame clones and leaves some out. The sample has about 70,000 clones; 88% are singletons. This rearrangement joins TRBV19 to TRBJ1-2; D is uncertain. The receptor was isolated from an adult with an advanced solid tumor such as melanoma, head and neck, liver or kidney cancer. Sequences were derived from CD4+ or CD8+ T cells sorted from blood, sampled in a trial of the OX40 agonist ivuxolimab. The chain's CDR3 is CASSTSGPRYGYTF. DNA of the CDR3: TGTGCCAGTAGTACCTCCGGGCCCAGGTATGGCTACACCTTC. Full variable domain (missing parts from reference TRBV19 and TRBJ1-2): DGGITQSPKYLFRKEGQNVTLSCEQNLNHDAMYWYRQDPGQGLRLIYYSQIVNDFQKGDIAEGYSVSREKKESFPLTVTSAQKNPTAFYLCASSTSGPRYGYTFGSGTRLTVV.